This T cell receptor beta chain came from a study of cytomegalovirus exposure and HLA in healthy donors. This clone was detected only a few times. Its antigen is not identified. V was clipped by 0 bases and J by 7 bases; unmatched bases: 12. There are 16 residues in the CDR3. Germline V CDR1 and CDR2: SGDLS, YYNGEE. Regarding the study as a whole: Later on, an analysis showed TCR association rates differing by HLA locus, with DRB1 the most and HLA-C the fewest. A reported reduction in N-insertions relative to the approximately 640-donor mean was seen in an Asian-associated ancestry cluster in a later analysis. In an earlier analysis, productive rearrangement rates for most beta V segments clustered near 87% or 30%.

PCR was performed using 60 Vbeta and 13 Jbeta primers. Original handling: Later work found 80 million or so unique TCR beta chains, with about 10 million shared. Clones were read by immunoSEQ multiplex PCR, and TCRdb kept only the in-frame ones, dropping some. The V and J calls and the clone size are those of that table, but D and trimming were determined from the DNA. The sample consists of some 190,000 clones, 70% to 75% of them appearing once. The sequencing input was PBMCs. V and J are TRBV9 and TRBJ2-5, with 7 positions matching TRBD2. The TCR sequence derives from a man aged 25 to 45 in good health and CMV-seropositive. CDR3 nucleotides: TGTGCCAGCAGCGTAGATCCTAGCGGTCCTACTGGGACCCAGTACTTC. Translation gives CASSVDPSGPTGTQYF.